This T cell receptor (beta chain) came from a study of T-cell reconstitution after alpha-beta-depleted transplantation in children. There are 14 residues in the CDR3. Germline V lookup: CDR1 SGHRS, CDR2 YFSETQ. V was clipped by 5 bases and J by 5 bases; unmatched bases: 7. Preparation of the TCRbeta library was carried out with unique molecular identifiers. TCRdb analysed the PCR reads with MiXCR anew, one entry per CDR3 protein. Of approximately 390,000 distinct CDR3 sequences listed, approximately 11% are singletons. The V and J genes are TRBV5-1 and TRBJ2-1, with 7 bases fitting TRBD2. Specimen: PBMCs from the stem cell graft donor, collected from the stem cell graft. The sequence was obtained from a human donor who donated a stem cell graft to a child with acute myeloid leukemia. The CDR3 sequence is CASRGTTVNNEQFF. Written as DNA, the CDR3 is TGCGCCAGCAGGGGGACTACCGTCAACAATGAGCAGTTCTTC.